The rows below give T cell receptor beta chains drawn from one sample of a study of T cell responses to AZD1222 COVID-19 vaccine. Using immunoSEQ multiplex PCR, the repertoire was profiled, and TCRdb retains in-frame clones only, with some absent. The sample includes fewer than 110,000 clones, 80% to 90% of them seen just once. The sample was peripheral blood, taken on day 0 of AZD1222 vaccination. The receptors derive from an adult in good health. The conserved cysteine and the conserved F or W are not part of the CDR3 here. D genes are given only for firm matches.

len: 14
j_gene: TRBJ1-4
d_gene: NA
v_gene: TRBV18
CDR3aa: ASSSQGRATNEKLF

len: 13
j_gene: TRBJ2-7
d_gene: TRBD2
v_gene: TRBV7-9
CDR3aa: ASSSSGRASYEQY

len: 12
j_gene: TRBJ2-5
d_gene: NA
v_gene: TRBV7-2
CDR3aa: ASSQGLTKETQY

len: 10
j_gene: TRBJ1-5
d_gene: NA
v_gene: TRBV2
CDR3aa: ASSDITQPQH

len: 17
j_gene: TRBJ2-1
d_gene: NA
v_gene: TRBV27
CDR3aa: ASSSYSTGTTSSYNEQF

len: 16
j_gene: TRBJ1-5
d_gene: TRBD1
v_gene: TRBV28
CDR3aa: ASSRSRDSQVGNQPQH

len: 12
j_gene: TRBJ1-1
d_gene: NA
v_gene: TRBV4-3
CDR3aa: ASSQVEGNTEAF

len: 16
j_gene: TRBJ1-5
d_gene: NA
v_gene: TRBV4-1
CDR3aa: ASSQEGTFSGNNQPQH

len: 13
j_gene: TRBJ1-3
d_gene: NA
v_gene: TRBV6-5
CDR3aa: ASRTDRGSGNTIY

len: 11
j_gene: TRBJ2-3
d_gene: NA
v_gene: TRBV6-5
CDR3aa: ASSLAGGRTQY

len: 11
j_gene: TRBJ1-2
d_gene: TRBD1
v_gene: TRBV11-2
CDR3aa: ASSLGQGQGYT

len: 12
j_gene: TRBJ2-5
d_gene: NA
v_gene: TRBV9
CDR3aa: ASSVDMGSLAQY

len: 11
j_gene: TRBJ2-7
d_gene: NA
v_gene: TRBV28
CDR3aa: ASSLSSTREQY

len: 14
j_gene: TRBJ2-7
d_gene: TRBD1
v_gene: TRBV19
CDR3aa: ASSSPGTGDSYEQY

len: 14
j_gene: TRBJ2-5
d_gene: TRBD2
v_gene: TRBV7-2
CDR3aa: ASSPRLAGGRETQY

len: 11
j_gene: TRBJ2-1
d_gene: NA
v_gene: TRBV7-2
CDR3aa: ASSLEPGYEQF

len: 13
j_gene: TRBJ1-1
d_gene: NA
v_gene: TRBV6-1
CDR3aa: ASSEGVGMNTEAF

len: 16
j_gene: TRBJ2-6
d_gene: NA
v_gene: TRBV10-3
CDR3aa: AISDGDSPRYGANVLT

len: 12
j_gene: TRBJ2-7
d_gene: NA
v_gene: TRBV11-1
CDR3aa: ASSLGVPVYEQY

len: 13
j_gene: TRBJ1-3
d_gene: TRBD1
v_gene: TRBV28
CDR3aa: ASSLRQGKKNTIY

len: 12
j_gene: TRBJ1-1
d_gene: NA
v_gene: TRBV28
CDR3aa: ASSPRLEGTEAF

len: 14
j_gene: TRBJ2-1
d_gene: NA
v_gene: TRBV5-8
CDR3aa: ASSLGLALSYNEQF

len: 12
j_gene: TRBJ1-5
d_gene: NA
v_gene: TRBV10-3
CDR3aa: AISPGGQYVPQH

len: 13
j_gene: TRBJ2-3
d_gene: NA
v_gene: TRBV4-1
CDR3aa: ASSQVQGITDTQY

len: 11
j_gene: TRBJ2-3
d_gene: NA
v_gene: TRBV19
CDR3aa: ASSDRTTDTQY

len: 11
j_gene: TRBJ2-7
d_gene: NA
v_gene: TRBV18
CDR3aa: ASSPEDSYEQY

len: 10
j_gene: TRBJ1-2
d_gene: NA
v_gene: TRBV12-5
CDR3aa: ASGSRQYGYT